Listed below are T cell receptor beta chains from one sample, sequenced in a study of blood T cells in healthy people across ages. Each CDR3 protein gets one entry after TCRdb re-called the 5' RACE reads with MiXCR. Among 1.4 million to 1.5 million distinct CDR3 sequences listed, approximately 40% were seen once. The sample taken for sequencing was blood. These receptors came from a woman between 18 and 30 years old in good health. Each CDR3 is given with its conserved first and last residue. The D gene is left open where the match is weak. The size entry is marked missing in some rows and otherwise reads once, few, many or a size class.

d_call	clone_size	j_call	v_call	cdr3_nt	cdr3_aa
-	few	TRBJ2-1	TRBV7-9	TGTGCCAGCAGCCGAAAAGACAATGAGCAGTTCTTC	CASSRKDNEQFF
TRBD2	-	TRBJ2-3	TRBV12-3/TRBV12-4	TGTGCCAGCACTCCCCCCACGGGACTAGCGGGGTCCGCAGATACGCAGTATTTT	CASTPPTGLAGSADTQYF
-	few	TRBJ2-3	TRBV10-3	TGTGCCATCAGTGACAGACACACAGATACGCAGTATTTT	CAISDRHTDTQYF
-	-	TRBJ2-3	TRBV11-2	TGTGCCAGCAAAGGAGGGGATAACACAGATACGCAGTATTTT	CASKGGDNTDTQYF
-	-	TRBJ2-3	TRBV18	TGTGCCAGCTCACCACCAGCCGGGACTAGCACAGATACGCAGTATTTT	CASSPPAGTSTDTQYF
-	-	TRBJ2-7	TRBV6-5	TGTGCCAGCAGTTATCAGGGCTCCTACGAGCAGTACTTC	CASSYQGSYEQYF
-	-	TRBJ2-7	TRBV20-1	TGCAGTGCTCCCTGGACGGACTCCGAGCAGTACTTC	CSAPWTDSEQYF
-	few	TRBJ2-1	TRBV5-5	TGTGCCAGCAGCCAGGGACTACCCGCAACAAGGGGGGACAATGAGCAGTTCTTC	CASSQGLPATRGDNEQFF
-	-	TRBJ2-5	TRBV2	TGTGCCAGCAGTGCCAGGGGGGATAGACCCCAAGAGACCCAGTACTTC	CASSARGDRPQETQYF
-	few	TRBJ1-4	TRBV12-3/TRBV12-4	TGTGCCAGCAGTTTTGGTCGGGGGCGAGTAGAAAAACTGTTTTTT	CASSFGRGRVEKLFF
-	-	TRBJ2-5	TRBV7-2	TGTGCCAGCAGCTTAGCCGGGGTCTACGGGCAGTACTTC	CASSLAGVYGQYF
-	-	TRBJ2-4	TRBV18	TGTGCCAGCAGGGACGGTGGGAACCTAATAGCCAAAAACATTCAGTACTTC	CASRDGGNLIAKNIQYF
-	-	TRBJ2-6	TRBV5-1	TGCGCCAGCAGCTGGCGAAACTCTGGGGCCAACGTCCTGACTTTC	CASSWRNSGANVLTF
TRBD1	few	TRBJ1-6	TRBV12-3/TRBV12-4	TGTGCCAGCAGTATGGACAGGGGGAATTCACCCCTCCACTTT	CASSMDRGNSPLHF
-	-	TRBJ2-1	TRBV27	TGTGCCGGCAGTGGGACAGGACTAGCGACCTACAATGAGCAGTTCTTC	CAGSGTGLATYNEQFF
-	-	TRBJ2-1	TRBV15	TGTGCCACCAGCAGACGAGCCAACTCCTACAATGAGCAGTTCTTC	CATSRRANSYNEQFF
TRBD1	-	TRBJ1-1	TRBV5-1	TGCGCCAGCAGCTCGGGAAGCGCGGGACAGGGGGCCTCTGAAGCTTTCTTT	CASSSGSAGQGASEAFF
TRBD2	many	TRBJ2-1	TRBV4-2	TGTGCCAGCAGCCGGCAAGGACTAGCGGGTGATGAGCAGTTCTTC	CASSRQGLAGDEQFF
-	-	TRBJ1-4	TRBV4-2	TGTGCCAGCAGCTCAATCCCGGGATGGCGGGAAAAACTGTTTTTT	CASSSIPGWREKLFF
-	-	TRBJ2-3	TRBV6-2/TRBV6-3	TGTGCCAGCAGAACGAGGGCCGCTAGCACAGATACGCAGTATTTT	CASRTRAASTDTQYF
TRBD1	-	TRBJ2-1	TRBV5-1	TGCGCCAGCAGCCCCCCCTCAGGGGGCGGAGGAGGTGAGCAGTTCTTC	CASSPPSGGGGGEQFF
-	few	TRBJ1-1	TRBV7-9	TGTGCCAGCAGCTTCCAACCTAGGGACACTGAAGCTTTCTTT	CASSFQPRDTEAFF
TRBD1	-	TRBJ1-6	TRBV25-1	TGTGCCAGCAGTGAATCCGGGACAGTTACTCTCCACTTT	CASSESGTVTLHF
TRBD2	-	TRBJ2-7	TRBV5-1	TGCGCCAGCAGCATCGGACTAGCGGACGAGCAGTACTTC	CASSIGLADEQYF
TRBD2	many	TRBJ2-1	TRBV7-9	TGTGCCAGCAGCTCCCGACTAGCGGGATACAATGAGCAGTTCTTC	CASSSRLAGYNEQFF
-	many	TRBJ2-3	TRBV4-1	TGCGCCAGCAGCCAAGGTCTCGGAACCACAGATACGCAGTATTTT	CASSQGLGTTDTQYF
-	few	TRBJ2-7	TRBV11-2	TGTGCCAGCAGCACAGCCGGGACTCCCTACGAGCAGTACTTC	CASSTAGTPYEQYF
-	many	TRBJ1-2	TRBV12-3/TRBV12-4	TGTGCCAGCAGTTTATCGCAGGCGTCTAACTATGGCTACACCTTC	CASSLSQASNYGYTF
-	few	TRBJ1-1	TRBV6-6	TGTGCCAGCAGTGATCCAGGTCGTTCTGAAGCTTTCTTT	CASSDPGRSEAFF
-	once	TRBJ1-6	TRBV2	TGTGCCGGTTTTGAATCACATAATTCACCCCTCCACTTT	CAGFESHNSPLHF
-	-	TRBJ1-5	TRBV6-5	TGTGCCAGCAGTTACGGGGGTAATATTGGTCAGCCCCAGCATTTT	CASSYGGNIGQPQHF
-	-	TRBJ2-1	TRBV7-2	TGTGCCAGCAGCTACGGGGCAGAACAGGGCTACAATGAGCAGTTCTTC	CASSYGAEQGYNEQFF
-	-	TRBJ2-3	TRBV7-9	TGTGCCAGCAGCTTCGGAGTCCGGGGGGCCTCTAGCACAGATACGCAGTATTTT	CASSFGVRGASSTDTQYF
-	-	TRBJ1-5	TRBV20-1	TGCAGTGCTAGAGTTGGTAGGGGTTGGGGCAATCAGCCCCAGCATTTT	CSARVGRGWGNQPQHF
-	-	TRBJ2-7	TRBV7-2	TGTGCCAGCAGTACACAAGGACTGGCGACCTACGAGCAGTACTTC	CASSTQGLATYEQYF
-	-	TRBJ2-5	TRBV9	TGTGCCAGCAGCGGAAACCGGGCAGAGACCCAGTACTTC	CASSGNRAETQYF
-	-	TRBJ2-5	TRBV18	TGTGCCAGCTCACCAAACTCCGCTGAGCAGTACTTC	CASSPNSAEQYF
-	-	TRBJ2-3	TRBV9	TGTGCCAGTCAGAGTAGCGAGGGGTCAAGTAGCACAGATACGCAGTATTTT	CASQSSEGSSSTDTQYF
-	-	TRBJ2-1	TRBV4-1	TGCGCCAGCAGCCAAGTGATCGCGGGATCCAATCACAATGAGCAGTTCTTC	CASSQVIAGSNHNEQFF
-	-	TRBJ2-3	TRBV7-3	TGTGCCAGCAGCTTGGGACTGGGGGCAGATACGCAGTATTTT	CASSLGLGADTQYF
TRBD2	-	TRBJ2-3	TRBV7-2	TGTGCCAGCAGCTTAGTTGTGGGGCGGGAGGGCCGAATCGGTACGCAGTATTTT	CASSLVVGREGRIGTQYF
-	-	TRBJ1-4	TRBV27	TGTGCCAGCAGTTTCTCCCCCCCCGGCGAAAAACTGTTTTTT	CASSFSPPGEKLFF
TRBD1	few	TRBJ2-1	TRBV20-1	TGCAGTGCTAGAGAGGGACAGGGTTTGGATGAGCAGTTCTTC	CSAREGQGLDEQFF
TRBD1	few	TRBJ1-2	TRBV7-9	TGTGCCAGCAGCTCGTGGGACAGGGGACCCAACTATGGCTACACCTTC	CASSSWDRGPNYGYTF
TRBD1	-	TRBJ1-3	TRBV3-1	TGTGCCAGCAGCCACTCAGGGGGTATCGGAAACACCATATATTTT	CASSHSGGIGNTIYF
TRBD2	-	TRBJ2-7	TRBV6-6	TGTGCCAGCACCAGTAGCGGGAGAGTATTCGAGCAGTACTTC	CASTSSGRVFEQYF